Sequencing of this TCR beta chain was carried out in a study of cytomegalovirus exposure and HLA in healthy donors. In the study overall: The study placed 80% to 90% of its approximately 400 genotyped donors in the Caucasian-associated ancestry cluster.

The PCR was carried out with 60 Vbeta primers and 13 Jbeta primers. The repertoire was sequenced with immunoSEQ multiplex PCR; TCRdb's copy has only in-frame clones and lacks some. The repertoire holds some 110,000 clones, with 60% to 80% as singletons. As concerns this clone: What it binds is not known.

Study results and limitations: Accounts indicate the classifier identified cytomegalovirus status with strong specificity and sensitivity. The authors enumerated over 150 TCR beta chains as linked to cytomegalovirus.

CDR1 and CDR2 from the germline V gene are SGDLS and YYNGEE. V gave up 3 bases and J gave up 1 base, with 13 bases separating them. This CDR3 is built from 15 residues. This clonotype was sampled from a middle-aged man in good health and CMV-seropositive. The chain links TRBV9 to TRBJ1-1; D gene uncertain. The sequencing input was PBMCs. CDR3 bases: TGTGCCAGCAGCGCAGGACGGACTAAGAACACTGAAGCTTTCTTT. This encodes CASSAGRTKNTEAFF.